This TCR beta chain was documented in a study of T cell responses to AZD1222 COVID-19 vaccine. Findings of the study overall: Most donors were white British and more were female, and clonal diversity was possibly underestimated. The number of AZD1222 recipients seropositive at baseline was only 5 to 7. Two AZD1222 administrations were followed by greater Spike-specific TCR breadth and depth.

Germline V gene lookup returns CDR1 LGHDT and CDR2 YNNKEL (reference sequence). This CDR3 has 15 amino acids. V dropped 5 bases and J dropped 1; count of bases not matched to a gene: 7. Assay: immunoSEQ multiplex PCR; the TCRdb copy retains only in-frame clones and omits some. The top ten clones hold 2.9% of a sample with 100,000 to 120,000 clones, about 94% of them seen once. About this clone itself: No antigen is known for it.

The sequence was obtained from an adult who received the AZD1222 COVID-19 vaccine. Sequences were derived from peripheral blood, sampled 28 days after the second AZD1222 dose. V and J are TRBV3-1 (or the pseudogene TRBV3-2) and TRBJ2-7; 8 bases map to TRBD1. The CDR3 loop is CASSTPDRESYEQYF. CDR3 bases: TGTGCCAGCAGCACTCCGGACAGGGAATCCTACGAGCAGTACTTC.